Given below is one T cell receptor beta chain in context. No antigen is known for it. The entry originates in a study of Ad26.COV2.S vaccination and SARS-CoV-2 variants. Study information: Donor had been placed in the Ad26.COV2.S arm of the COV1001 trial.

Clones were read by immunoSEQ multiplex PCR, and TCRdb kept only the in-frame ones, dropping some. Among roughly 400,000 clones listed, around 89% were seen once. The treatment is: approximately 18 received Ad26.COV2.S at low or high dose, single or two shots; 5 received placebo; per-sample allocation not given. The samples were gathered on day 63 after the first injection of vaccine or placebo. General study results and limits: Vaccine recipients and placebo recipients showed similar non-spike TCR breadth. Those who received the vaccine showed greater spike-specific TCR breadth than those given placebo. Substantial response breadth was reportedly seen for spike-specific CD8+ and CD4+ T cells after vaccination.

V was shortened by 6 bases and J by 1 base, with 9 bases between the two germline ends. Germline V gives CDR1 ENHRY, CDR2 SYGVKD. The length of the CDR3 is 13 residues. The specimen comprised peripheral blood, sampled in a trial of Ad26.COV2.S vaccine versus placebo. The chain links TRBV10-3 to TRBJ1-1, with D maybe TRBD1 (6 bases). The sequence derives from a person aged 18-65 years who received the Ad26.COV2.S COVID-19 vaccine or a placebo. The CDR3 DNA sequence: TGTGCCATCAGGGGGGCCACGAACACTGAAGCTTTCTTT. Protein sequence: CAIRGATNTEAFF.